Shown below are 28 T cell receptor beta chains from a single sample sequenced in a study of T cells after yellow fever vaccination. TCRdb fed the 5' RACE reads into MiXCR, producing one record per CDR3 protein. This sample has a few hundred thousand distinct CDR3 sequences, with more than 3% found just once. This sample comprised PBMCs, obtained on the day of the yellow fever booster vaccination. Receptors originate from a young man who received the YFV17D yellow fever vaccine.

This clonotype occurred many times. The V call is TRBV5-1, the J call TRBJ2-1, with 10 bases that match TRBD1. Looked up from germline, CDR1 is SGHRS and CDR2 is YFSETQ. The CDR3 is 15 residues long. The ends lost 7 bases at V and 9 bases at J; junction bases unmatched: 13. The DNA of the CDR3 is TGCGCCAGCGGCACCGGGACAGGGGTGGTTATTGAGCAGTTCTTC. As protein: CASGTGTGVVIEQFF.

This clonotype has more than one count but fewer than ten. This chain joins TRBV14 and TRBJ2-3; the D is unclear. The germline gives CDR1 SGHDN, CDR2 FVKESK. V lost 0 bases to trimming and J lost 6 bases, with 28 bases between them. The CDR3 extends over 20 amino acids. Here the CDR3 reads CASSQESRGSEVWLLDTQYF. The CDR3 nucleotides read TGTGCCAGCAGCCAAGAAAGCCGCGGCTCGGAAGTTTGGTTGTTGGATACGCAGTATTTT.

This clonotype was picked up a small number of times. The rearrangement uses TRBV4-1 and TRBJ2-7; TRBD1 matches at 8 bases. Germline V lookup: CDR1 MGHRA, CDR2 YSYEKL. This CDR3 is built from 16 residues. V trimming: 0 bases; J trimming: 5 bases; junction bases outside the gene matches: 9. This chain's CDR3 is CASSQEGQQGVNEQYF. Here the CDR3 DNA reads TGCGCCAGCAGCCAAGAAGGTCAACAGGGGGTCAACGAGCAGTACTTC.

This clonotype was seen at least ten times. This chain uses TRBV2 with TRBJ2-1; possibly TRBD1 for D (6 bases). V lost 9 bases and J 12 bases, leaving 9 bases between the germline ends. CDR3 length: 9 residues. CDR1 is SNHLY and CDR2 is FYNNEI in the germline V gene. CDR3: CARKQGQFF. Here the CDR3 DNA reads TGTGCCAGAAAACAGGGGCAGTTCTTC.

V usage is TRBV5-8 and J usage is TRBJ2-7; tentatively, D is TRBD2 (7 bases). Trimming cost V 4 bases and J 3 bases, with 17 bases left between them. Germline lookup yields CDR1 SGHTS and CDR2 YDEGEE. The CDR3 runs to 15 residues. CDR3 amino acids: CASSLGRGVFYEQYF. In DNA, the CDR3 is TGTGCCAGCAGCCTAGGGAGGGGGGTTTTCTACGAGCAGTACTTC. The variable domain in full, completed from reference TRBV5-8 and TRBJ2-7, reads EAGVTQSPTHLIKTRGQQATLRCSPISGHTSVYWYQQALGLGLQFLLWYDEGEERNRGNFPPRFSGRQFPNYSSELNVNALELEDSALYLCASSLGRGVFYEQYFGPGTRLTVT.

This clonotype showed up many times. The J gene is TRBJ2-3, the V gene TRBV4-1, with 9 nucleotides matching TRBD2. V trimming: 4 bases; J trimming: 4 bases; junction bases outside the gene matches: 12. Germline CDR1 reads MGHRA; CDR2 reads YSYEKL. The CDR3 extends over 17 amino acids. The CDR3 loop reads CASSPSRLAGTADTQYF. For the CDR3, the DNA is TGCGCCAGCAGCCCCTCTAGGCTAGCGGGGACGGCAGATACGCAGTATTTT.

The sample holds many counts of this clonotype. The DNA for the CDR3 is TGCGCCAGCAGCCAAGAACGGGACTTCGACGCCTCCTACAATGAGCAGTTCTTC. It is translated as CASSQERDFDASYNEQFF. V and J are TRBV4-1 and TRBJ2-1; D is perhaps TRBD2 (6 bases). V was shortened by 0 bases and J by 0 bases, with 15 bases between the two germline ends. This CDR3 spans 18 amino acids. Germline V CDR1 and CDR2: MGHRA, YSYEKL.

This clonotype was seen a few times. J is TRBJ2-2 and V is TRBV7-6; 9 bases match TRBD1. After removal of 5 bases from V and 9 bases from J, the junction contained 10 bases not matched to a gene. The germline CDR1 and CDR2 sequences are SGHVS and FNYEAQ. The CDR3 loop spans 15 amino acids. CDR3 coding DNA: TGTGCCAGCAGCCCACAATTTACAGGGGGCCGGGAGCTGTTTTTT. Its protein is CASSPQFTGGRELFF.

The chain employs TRBV7-3 and TRBJ2-1, with 12 bases matching TRBD2. The junction had 8 bases not matched to a gene; V was cut back by 2 bases and J by 9 bases. The CDR3 spans 16 residues. Germline CDR1 SGHTA, CDR2 FQGTGA. Here the CDR3 reads CASSLSTSGGEGEQFF. The CDR3 DNA is TGTGCCAGCAGCTTATCGACTAGCGGGGGAGAGGGTGAGCAGTTCTTC.

The sample holds a few counts of this clonotype. This chain links TRBV7-9 with TRBJ1-2, with 7 bases lining up with TRBD1. V was clipped by 3 bases and J by 3 bases; unmatched bases: 10. The CDR3 is 16 amino acids. The germline V gene has CDR1 SEHNR and CDR2 FQNEAQ (reference sequence). The CDR3 DNA is TGTGCCAGCAGCTTGAGCCAAGGGGGCGAACACTATGGCTACACCTTC. Translating gives CASSLSQGGEHYGYTF.

Ten or more counts support this clonotype. The V gene is TRBV20-1, the J gene TRBJ2-7; 8 bases match TRBD1. The germline gives CDR1 DFQATT, CDR2 SNEGSKA (reference sequence). CDR3 length equals 16 residues. V shed 1 base and J 1 base; nucleotides not matched to a gene: 9. CDR3 sequence reads: CSARGVRDRPSYEQYF. In DNA form, the CDR3 reads TGCAGTGCTAGAGGAGTCCGGGACAGGCCGTCCTACGAGCAGTACTTC.

This clonotype was seen many times. This chain links TRBV4-2 with TRBJ2-3; 8 bases line up with TRBD2. This CDR3 comprises 16 residues. V trimming: 0 bases; J trimming: 4 bases; junction bases outside the gene matches: 6. Per germline, CDR1 LGHNA and CDR2 YNFKEQ. CDR3 sequence (DNA): TGTGCCAGCAGCCAAGATATGAGCGGGGGAGCAGATACGCAGTATTTT. The encoded protein is CASSQDMSGGADTQYF.

The chain carries TRBV29-1 and TRBJ2-7; 10 bases map to TRBD2. This CDR3 has 14 amino acids. V lost 4 bases to trimming and J lost 3 bases; unmatched junction nucleotides: 6. The germline CDR1 and CDR2 sequences are SQVTM and ANQGSEA. The CDR3, as DNA: TGCAGCGTTGTCGGGCTAGCGGGGGTCTACGAGCAGTACTTC. It yields the protein CSVVGLAGVYEQYF.

This clonotype was detected many times. The rearrangement joins TRBV4-2 to TRBJ1-5; TRBD1 aligns across 12 bases. There are 16 residues in the CDR3. Germline CDR1 and CDR2: LGHNA and YNFKEQ. V gave up 8 bases and J gave up 3 bases; unmatched junction bases: 8. DNA for the CDR3: TGTGCCAGCGATACCGGGACAGGGGGCTTCAATCAGCCCCAGCATTTT. Its protein product is CASDTGTGGFNQPQHF.

In its sample, this clonotype was seen many times. The J gene is TRBJ2-4, the V gene TRBV20-1; 9 bases are shared with TRBD2. Germline lookup yields CDR1 DFQATT and CDR2 SNEGSKA (reference sequence). This CDR3 contains 16 residues. Trimming took 6 bases from V and 3 from J; bases not matched to a gene: 12. The CDR3 region is CSAAAAASGDKNIQYF. The CDR3 DNA sequence: TGCAGTGCAGCGGCGGCGGCTAGCGGGGACAAAAACATTCAGTACTTC.

This clonotype was observed a handful of times. V gene TRBV30 combines with J gene TRBJ2-3; 7 bases line up with TRBD1. After removal of 2 bases from V and 1 base from J, the junction contained 9 bases not matched to a gene. Germline V gives CDR1 GTSNPN, CDR2 SVGIG (reference sequence). This CDR3 region has 16 residues. The CDR3 is CAWSRLRGQRTDTQYF. CDR3 nucleotide sequence: TGTGCCTGGAGTCGCCTCCGGGGACAGCGCACAGATACGCAGTATTTT.

This clonotype has ten or more counts. This chain connects TRBV21-1 to TRBJ2-7; the table's D call, TRBD1, was not checked against the DNA. TRBV21-1 has pseudogene status. The CDR3 is made up of 16 amino acids. The CDR3: CASSKAQGAWYDEQYV. CDR3 sequence (DNA): TGTGCCAGCAGCAAAGCGCAGGGGGCCTGGTACGACGAGCAGTACGTC.

This clonotype was counted at least ten times. The chain recombines TRBV12-5 with TRBJ2-2, with D possibly matching TRBD2 (5 bases). The length of the CDR3 is 14 residues. The V end was cut by 3 bases, the J end by 6 bases, with 11 bases between. Germline CDR1 and CDR2: LGHNT and FRNRAP. The CDR3 DNA follows: TGTGCTAGTGGTTTAGAGGGCCCACCCGGGGAGCTGTTTTTT. It specifies CASGLEGPPGELFF.

The CDR3: CASSLAWVETQYF. Written as DNA, the CDR3 is TGTGCCAGCAGCTTGGCTTGGGTGGAGACCCAGTACTTC. The chain joins TRBV5-5 to TRBJ2-5; D unclear. This CDR3 has 13 residues. CDR1 SGHKS and CDR2 YYEKEE come from the germline V gene (reference sequence). Deletions cut 0 bases from V and 5 bases from J, with 8 bases between.

This clonotype occurred many times. The J gene is TRBJ1-5, the V gene TRBV7-6; D unresolved. From germline, CDR1 is SGHVS and CDR2 FNYEAQ. The CDR3 totals 16 residues. Trimming took 2 bases from V and 4 from J, leaving 15 bases between them. The CDR3 DNA sequence: TGTGCCAGCAGCTTAAGCTCGGGCCCATCGAATCAGCCCCAGCATTTT. It is translated as CASSLSSGPSNQPQHF.

This clonotype has at least ten counts. V and J are TRBV7-9 and TRBJ2-1, with 7 positions matching TRBD2. The germline V gene encodes CDR1 SEHNR and CDR2 FQNEAQ (reference sequence). The CDR3 is made up of 15 amino acids. The V gene end was trimmed by 5 bases and the J gene end by 1 base; junction bases not matched to a gene: 5. For the CDR3, the DNA is TGTGCCAGCAGCCCAGGGCGGGGGTCCTACAATGAGCAGTTCTTC. This codes for CASSPGRGSYNEQFF.

This clonotype was recorded a few times. This chain uses TRBV24-1 with TRBJ2-3, with D perhaps matching TRBD1 (5 bases). Trimming pared 10 bases from V and 3 bases from J, leaving 19 bases between. This CDR3 region has 15 residues. Germline V gene sequence: CDR1 KGHDR, CDR2 SFDVKD. The CDR3 region has the DNA TGTGCCACAGATGCCGACAGTCGCCGGACAGATACGCAGTATTTT. It is translated as CATDADSRRTDTQYF.

This chain connects TRBV20-1 to TRBJ2-3; 11 bases are shared with TRBD2. Germline CDR1 reads DFQATT; CDR2 reads SNEGSKA (reference sequence). The CDR3 runs 16 residues. Losses at the gene ends were 0 bases for V and 7 bases for J; bases not matched to a gene: 9. The CDR3, as DNA: TGCAGTGCTAGAGATTATAGGGGACTAGCGGCGAATACGCAGTATTTT. Amino acid sequence: CSARDYRGLAANTQYF.

This clonotype was detected many times. The rearrangement joins TRBV7-2 to TRBJ2-7; D unresolved. There are 12 residues in the CDR3. V was shortened by 4 bases and J by 4 bases, with 8 bases between the two germline ends. Germline CDR1 SGHTA, CDR2 FQGNSA. Here the CDR3 DNA reads TGTGCCAGCAGCTCCAGTCATTACGAGCAGTACTTC. It translates to CASSSSHYEQYF.

The rearrangement links TRBV29-1 to TRBJ2-3, with D possibly being TRBD2 (5 bases). The germline gives CDR1 SQVTM, CDR2 ANQGSEA. This CDR3 comprises 13 residues. Trimming shortened V by 8 bases and J by 1 base, and 13 bases separated the two germline ends. The CDR3 region is CSSREYGTDTQYF. The CDR3 coding sequence is TGCAGCTCCCGGGAATATGGCACAGATACGCAGTATTTT.

This clonotype was recorded at least ten times. The V and J genes are TRBV4-3 and TRBJ2-7, with a weak D call TRBD2 (5 bases). Germline values: CDR1 LGHNA, CDR2 YSLEER. The CDR3 runs 16 residues. V was trimmed by 0 bases and J by 5 bases, leaving 17 bases between them. This CDR3 is CASSQDQKGTRNEQYF. The CDR3 DNA reads as TGCGCCAGCAGCCAAGATCAGAAAGGAACTAGGAACGAGCAGTACTTC.

The V and J genes are TRBV15 and TRBJ2-7, with TRBD2 identical over 7 bases. This CDR3 region has 15 residues. Germline lookup yields CDR1 LNHNV and CDR2 YYDKDF (reference sequence). V lost 1 base to trimming and J lost 2 bases; unmatched junction nucleotides: 5. CDR3: CATSRAAGPTYEQYF. The CDR3 DNA follows: TGTGCCACCAGCAGAGCAGCGGGGCCAACCTACGAGCAGTACTTC.

In this sample, this clonotype turned up many times. The chain recombines TRBV4-1 with TRBJ2-2; D unresolved. Between the trimmed V and J ends, which lost 3 bases and 11 bases, there was a span of 16 bases. Germline CDR1 and CDR2: MGHRA and YSYEKL. The CDR3 contains 14 residues. The CDR3 loop reads CASSQVLGPGELFF. CDR3 coding DNA: TGCGCCAGCAGCCAGGTACTCGGCCCTGGTGAGCTGTTTTTT.